The rows below give T cell receptor beta chains drawn from one sample of a study of identical twins. TCRdb ran MiXCR on the 5' RACE reads and lists one entry per CDR3 protein. Of 250,000 to 300,000 distinct CDR3 sequences in the sample, about 8% are singletons; the top ten hold approximately 3%. This same sample was also taken into another study, of yellow fever vaccine responses in identical twins.

The sequenced sample consisted of CD8+ T cells sorted from blood. Receptor source: a woman aged 18 to 35 in good health. CDR3s include the opening cysteine and the closing phenylalanine or tryptophan. A D gene is named only where the DNA matches it firmly. Clone size, where shown, is once, few, many, or a class for clones that have expanded.

>TRBV12-3/TRBV12-4|NA|TRBJ2-7|NA
CASSFLVYEQYF
TGTGCCAGCAGTTTTCTAGTATACGAGCAGTACTTC
>TRBV19|NA|TRBJ2-7|NA
CASSMRDRDYEQYF
TGTGCCAGTAGTATGAGAGACAGAGACTACGAGCAGTACTTC
>TRBV6-5|NA|TRBJ2-2|NA
CASSYSVPGLAGELFF
TGTGCCAGCAGTTACTCGGTTCCAGGGTTGGCCGGGGAGCTGTTTTTT
>TRBV7-8|NA|TRBJ2-7|TRBD1
CASSLGEGQADYEQYF
TGTGCCAGCAGCTTAGGTGAGGGACAGGCTGACTACGAGCAGTACTTC
>TRBV10-3|few|TRBJ2-1|TRBD2
CATTSGRIYEQFF
TGTGCCACGACTAGCGGGAGGATCTATGAGCAGTTCTTC
>TRBV29-1|many|TRBJ1-1|NA
CSVAGLTPEAFF
TGCAGCGTTGCGGGGCTTACGCCTGAAGCTTTCTTT
>TRBV20-1|NA|TRBJ2-7|NA
CSASPDPPIYEQYF
TGCAGTGCTTCACCGGACCCCCCAATCTACGAGCAGTACTTC
>TRBV29-1|few|TRBJ2-7|NA
CSVEGEQYEQYF
TGCAGCGTTGAGGGGGAACAATACGAGCAGTACTTC
>TRBV20-1|NA|TRBJ2-1|TRBD2
CSASEGLAGNNEQFF
TGCAGTGCTAGTGAAGGGCTAGCGGGAAACAATGAGCAGTTCTTC
>TRBV11-2|NA|TRBJ2-1|NA
CASSLATDYNEQFF
TGTGCCAGCAGCTTGGCGACAGACTACAATGAGCAGTTCTTC
>TRBV15|many|TRBJ2-1|NA
CATSRESYNEQFF
TGTGCCACCAGCAGGGAATCCTACAATGAGCAGTTCTTC
>TRBV5-1|few|TRBJ1-2|TRBD1
CASSLGGGADGYTF
TGCGCCAGCAGCTTGGGAGGGGGCGCGGATGGCTACACCTTC
>TRBV29-1|NA|TRBJ2-7|NA
CSVEEDRTYEQYF
TGCAGCGTTGAAGAGGACCGAACATACGAGCAGTACTTC
>TRBV30|few|TRBJ2-7|TRBD1
CAWSVSGTVYEQYF
TGTGCCTGGAGTGTAAGTGGGACAGTCTACGAGCAGTACTTC
>TRBV4-1|few|TRBJ2-1|NA
CASNQDPPELYNEQFF
TGCGCCAGCAACCAAGATCCCCCCGAGCTCTACAATGAGCAGTTCTTC
>TRBV28|few|TRBJ2-7|TRBD1
CASSLTPGQGVGEQYF
TGTGCCAGCAGTTTAACCCCAGGACAGGGGGTAGGGGAGCAGTACTTC
>TRBV14|many|TRBJ2-1|NA
CASSQYAPTRITHNEQFF
TGTGCCAGCAGCCAATACGCGCCGACCCGTATCACCCACAATGAGCAGTTCTTC
>TRBV6-2/TRBV6-3|many|TRBJ2-1|NA
CASSYSIYYNEQFF
TGTGCCAGCAGTTACTCTATCTACTACAATGAGCAGTTCTTC
>TRBV12-3/TRBV12-4|many|TRBJ2-7|TRBD2
CASSLGAGGYYEQYF
TGTGCCAGCAGTTTAGGAGCGGGAGGGTACTACGAGCAGTACTTC
>TRBV14|few|TRBJ2-3|NA
CASSQEASGLSTDTQYF
TGTGCCAGCAGCCAAGAGGCCAGCGGGCTGAGCACAGATACGCAGTATTTT
>TRBV5-6|many|TRBJ2-7|NA
CASSLLRQSYEQYF
TGTGCCAGCAGCCTGTTGCGCCAGTCCTACGAGCAGTACTTC
>TRBV5-1|few|TRBJ2-7|NA
CASSLVTDYSYEQYF
TGCGCCAGCAGCTTGGTCACAGATTACTCCTACGAGCAGTACTTC
>TRBV20-1|many|TRBJ2-1|TRBD2
CMPGTSVRNEQFF
TGCATGCCCGGGACTAGTGTAAGGAATGAGCAGTTCTTC
>TRBV10-3|few|TRBJ1-2|NA
CANQGGEDGYTF
TGTGCCAACCAGGGAGGTGAGGATGGCTACACCTTC
>TRBV7-6|once|TRBJ2-2|NA
CASSLIEGRVETGELFF
TGTGCCAGCAGCTTAATTGAGGGGAGAGTCGAGACCGGGGAGCTGTTTTTT
>TRBV4-1|NA|TRBJ2-7|NA
CASSQDLNPVYEQYF
TGCGCCAGCAGCCAAGATCTGAACCCGGTTTACGAGCAGTACTTC
>TRBV4-3|few|TRBJ1-2|NA
CASSQDPGSGGYTF
TGCGCCAGCAGCCAAGATCCAGGGAGCGGGGGCTACACCTTC
>TRBV20-1|few|TRBJ2-1|TRBD2
CSARDWAGGGGYNEQFF
TGCAGTGCTAGAGATTGGGCTGGGGGCGGGGGGTACAATGAGCAGTTCTTC
>TRBV4-3|few|TRBJ2-7|NA
CASSQDFPFSEYF
TGCGCCAGCAGCCAAGATTTTCCGTTTTCTGAGTACTTC
>TRBV14|many|TRBJ2-7|TRBD1
CASSQDQWGQDSYEQYF
TGTGCCAGCAGCCAAGATCAGTGGGGACAGGATTCCTACGAGCAGTACTTC
>TRBV27|many|TRBJ2-2|NA
CASSFNMDNTGELFF
TGTGCCAGCAGTTTTAACATGGATAACACCGGGGAGCTGTTTTTT
>TRBV4-2|NA|TRBJ2-7|NA
CASSQGQTGYEQYF
TGTGCCAGCAGCCAAGGACAGACAGGTTACGAGCAGTACTTC
>TRBV12-3/TRBV12-4|few|TRBJ2-1|TRBD2
CASSSRLAGGLLEQFF
TGTGCCAGCAGTTCCCGACTAGCGGGAGGACTTTTAGAGCAGTTCTTC
>TRBV2|few|TRBJ2-2|TRBD2
CASSGVAGSGELFF
TGTGCCAGCAGTGGGGTAGCGGGGTCCGGGGAGCTGTTTTTT
>TRBV6-5|NA|TRBJ2-5|NA
CASSYSPGREWETQYF
TGTGCCAGCAGTTACAGCCCAGGGCGAGAGTGGGAGACCCAGTACTTC
>TRBV7-9|NA|TRBJ2-2|NA
CASSFLGERELFF
TGTGCCAGCAGCTTTCTGGGGGAGCGGGAGCTGTTTTTT
>TRBV14|many|TRBJ2-7|NA
CASSQGQGGYEQYF
TGTGCCAGCAGTCAGGGTCAGGGAGGATACGAGCAGTACTTC
>TRBV11-2|few|TRBJ2-7|NA
CASSLANHPGAYEQYF
TGTGCCAGCAGCTTAGCCAATCACCCGGGCGCCTACGAGCAGTACTTC
>TRBV10-3|NA|TRBJ1-1|NA
CAISEQANTEAFF
TGTGCCATCAGTGAGCAGGCGAACACTGAAGCTTTCTTT
>TRBV24-1|many|TRBJ2-4|NA
CATSNENIQYF
TGTGCCACCAGTAACGAGAACATTCAGTACTTC
>TRBV7-3|NA|TRBJ2-7|TRBD1
CASSLYLGTDYEQYF
TGTGCCAGCAGCTTATATTTGGGGACAGACTACGAGCAGTACTTC
>TRBV9|many|TRBJ1-6|NA
CASSPRQGNNSPLHF
TGTGCCAGCAGCCCTCGGCAGGGTAACAATTCACCCCTCCACTTT
>TRBV6-5|few|TRBJ1-4|NA
CASSYGQHEKLFF
TGTGCCAGCAGTTACGGGCAGCATGAAAAACTGTTTTTT
>TRBV11-1|few|TRBJ2-1|NA
CASTPGRRGDEQFF
TGTGCCAGCACCCCTGGGCGCCGGGGCGATGAGCAGTTCTTC
>TRBV11-2|NA|TRBJ2-1|NA
CASSLYQSSYNEQFF
TGTGCCAGCAGCTTATACCAAAGCTCCTACAATGAGCAGTTCTTC
>TRBV6-1|NA|TRBJ2-5|NA
CASRNWYQETQYF
TGTGCCAGCAGGAACTGGTACCAAGAGACCCAGTACTTC
>TRBV6-2/TRBV6-3|NA|TRBJ2-1|NA
CASSYSTASSYNEQFF
TGTGCCAGCAGTTACTCTACTGCTAGCTCCTACAATGAGCAGTTCTTC
>TRBV7-9|NA|TRBJ2-1|TRBD2
CASSPRLAGGNNEQFF
TGTGCCAGCAGCCCAAGACTAGCGGGGGGGAACAATGAGCAGTTCTTC
>TRBV28|many|TRBJ2-5|TRBD2
CASSLPPSGGKETQYF
TGTGCCAGCAGTTTACCCCCTAGCGGGGGGAAGGAGACCCAGTACTTC
>TRBV12-3/TRBV12-4|NA|TRBJ2-1|NA
CASSSYRAGEQFF
TGTGCCAGCAGTTCCTACCGGGCAGGGGAGCAGTTCTTC
>TRBV14|NA|TRBJ2-7|NA
CASSETRDTHEQYF
TGTGCCAGCAGCGAAACTCGGGACACCCACGAGCAGTACTTC
>TRBV7-9|few|TRBJ1-4|NA
CASSVNMQLFF
TGTGCCAGCAGCGTCAACATGCAACTGTTTTTT
>TRBV20-1|few|TRBJ1-1|TRBD1
CSARVRHRGFTEAFF
TGCAGTGCTAGAGTTCGGCACAGGGGTTTCACTGAAGCTTTCTTT
>TRBV7-8|few|TRBJ2-2|NA
CASSLAGWTGELFF
TGTGCCAGCAGCTTAGCGGGGTGGACCGGGGAGCTGTTTTTT
>TRBV6-2/TRBV6-3|NA|TRBJ2-3|NA
CASSTPPDTQYF
TGTGCCAGCAGTACCCCCCCAGATACGCAGTATTTT
>TRBV27|many|TRBJ2-1|NA
CASSLALTPYNEQFF
TGTGCCAGCAGTCTTGCATTGACACCCTACAATGAGCAGTTCTTC
>TRBV12-3/TRBV12-4|many|TRBJ2-7|NA
CASSTYGGPSYEQYF
TGTGCCAGCAGTACCTACGGGGGTCCCTCCTACGAGCAGTACTTC